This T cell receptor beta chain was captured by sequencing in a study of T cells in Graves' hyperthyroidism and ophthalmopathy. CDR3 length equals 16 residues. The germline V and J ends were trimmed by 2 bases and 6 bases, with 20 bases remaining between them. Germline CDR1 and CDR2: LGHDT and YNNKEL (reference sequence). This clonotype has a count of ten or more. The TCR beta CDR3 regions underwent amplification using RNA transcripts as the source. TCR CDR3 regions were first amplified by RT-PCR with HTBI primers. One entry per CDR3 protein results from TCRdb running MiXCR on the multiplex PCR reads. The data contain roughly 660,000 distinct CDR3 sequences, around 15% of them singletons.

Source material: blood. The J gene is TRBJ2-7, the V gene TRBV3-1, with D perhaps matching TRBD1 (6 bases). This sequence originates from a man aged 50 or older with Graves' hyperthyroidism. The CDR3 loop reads CASSQTPGHSFPEQYF. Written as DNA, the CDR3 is TGTGCCAGCAGCCAAACTCCGGGACACAGTTTCCCCGAGCAGTACTTC.